Below are 13 T cell receptor beta chains sequenced from a single sample in a study of cytomegalovirus exposure and HLA in healthy donors. Sequencing was performed with immunoSEQ multiplex PCR; in TCRdb, only in-frame clones are kept and a portion is missing. Counted here are about 250,000 clones, about 90% occurring once; the ten biggest clones make up about 12%. Specimen: PBMCs. The receptors shown here come from a man between 18 and 35 years old in good health and CMV-seropositive.

The chain links TRBV10-3 to TRBJ1-2; TRBD1 is a possible D gene (6 bases). Per germline, CDR1 ENHRY and CDR2 SYGVKD. V dropped 3 bases and J dropped 8 bases, with 19 bases sitting between them. This CDR3 comprises 15 residues. This chain's CDR3 is CAISDFFEGVRGYTF. The CDR3 DNA reads TGTGCCATCAGTGATTTCTTTGAGGGGGTGAGGGGCTACACCTTC.

J is TRBJ2-7 and V is TRBV25-1, with D uncertain. The CDR3 is 13 amino acids. Germline values: CDR1 MGHDK, CDR2 SYGVNS. V gave up 2 bases and J gave up 4 bases, with 9 bases separating them. For the CDR3, the DNA is TGTGCCAGCAGTGAAGTGGGAAGTTACGAGCAGTACTTC. Residues: CASSEVGSYEQYF.

The chain links TRBV5-1 to TRBJ2-7; possible D gene TRBD2, 6 bases. Trimming stripped 6 bases from V and 0 bases from J, with 16 bases between. Germline CDR1 reads SGHRS; CDR2 reads YFSETQ. The CDR3 spans 15 residues. The CDR3 sequence is CASKEGLRSSYEQYF. The DNA of the CDR3 is TGCGCCAGCAAGGAGGGACTTAGGAGCTCCTACGAGCAGTACTTC. Complete variable domain (other parts from reference TRBV5-1 and TRBJ2-7): KAGVTQTPRYLIKTRGQQVTLSCSPISGHRSVSWYQQTPGQGLQFLFEYFSETQRNKGNFPGRFSGRQFSNSRSEMNVSTLELGDSALYLCASKEGLRSSYEQYFGPGTRLTVT.

This chain links TRBV7-2 with TRBJ1-2, with D possibly TRBD1 on 6 matching bases. The V gene's germline CDR1 is SGHTA and CDR2 FQGNSA. The V gene lost 0 bases and the J gene lost 4 bases, with 9 bases spanning the gap. This CDR3 has 14 residues. The CDR3 region has the DNA TGTGCCAGCAGCTTAGCGCAACAGGGCTATGGCTACACCTTC. Amino acid sequence: CASSLAQQGYGYTF.

The chain joins TRBV5-1 to TRBJ2-1; TRBD2 might be the D (6 bases). This CDR3 spans 13 amino acids. Germline values: CDR1 SGHRS, CDR2 YFSETQ. Between the trimmed V and J ends, which lost 4 bases and 8 bases, there was a span of 13 bases. This CDR3 is CASSPGSSDEQFF. In DNA form, the CDR3 reads TGCGCCAGCAGCCCCGGGAGTTCTGATGAGCAGTTCTTC.

The rearrangement links TRBV19 to TRBJ2-3; possibly TRBD2 for D (6 bases). Trimming removed 10 bases at V and 5 bases at J, with 19 bases between. This CDR3 has 14 amino acids. Germline V gene lookup returns CDR1 LNHDA and CDR2 SQIVND (reference sequence). In DNA, the CDR3 is TGTGCCACCCACCGGGGGTGGCCGGGAGATACGCAGTATTTT. It translates to CATHRGWPGDTQYF.

This clone was recorded once. The V call is TRBV11-2, the J call TRBJ2-5; D unresolved. The germline V gene encodes CDR1 SGHAT and CDR2 FQNNGV. The length of the CDR3 is 14 residues. Trimming cost V 3 bases and J 2 bases, with 10 bases left between them. The CDR3 DNA is TGTGCCAGCAGCTTTAGTCTGACGCAAGAGACCCAGTACTTC. Translating it yields CASSFSLTQETQYF.

The chain carries TRBV5-6 and TRBJ2-7; D might be TRBD2 (6 bases). The CDR3 runs 14 residues. Germline V gene sequence: CDR1 SGHDT, CDR2 YYEEEE. V was trimmed by 0 bases and J by 8 bases, leaving 15 bases between them. This chain's CDR3 is CASSLVGRGLKQYF. For the CDR3, the DNA is TGTGCCAGCAGCTTGGTGGGGCGGGGCCTGAAGCAGTACTTC. Variable domain in full (rest from reference TRBV5-6 and TRBJ2-7): DAGVTQSPTHLIKTRGQQVTLRCSPKSGHDTVSWYQQALGQGPQFIFQYYEEEERQRGNFPDRFSGHQFPNYSSELNVNALLLGDSALYLCASSLVGRGLKQYFGPGTRLTVT.

The chain employs TRBV29-1 and TRBJ2-7; D remains ambiguous. Germline CDR1 reads SQVTM; CDR2 reads ANQGSEA. The CDR3 totals 13 residues. Trimming took 4 bases from V and 2 from J, leaving 12 bases between them. The CDR3 loop reads CSVVGVSPYEQYF. The CDR3 DNA is TGCAGCGTTGTAGGAGTCTCTCCCTACGAGCAGTACTTC.

In the case of this clone: Within the sample, other DNA sequences also encode this same CDR3. The rearrangement links TRBV6-5 to TRBJ1-1; a weak D match, TRBD1 (6 bases). Germline V lookup: CDR1 MNHEY, CDR2 SVGAGI. The CDR3 has 14 amino acids. Trimming pared 1 base from V and 2 bases from J, leaving 8 bases between. For the CDR3, the DNA is TGTGCCAGCAGTTACTTACAGGGAAACACTGAAGCTTTCTTT. This sequence encodes CASSYLQGNTEAFF.

This chain connects TRBV10-3 to TRBJ2-5; D not certain. The CDR3 has 12 amino acids. Germline V CDR1 and CDR2: ENHRY, SYGVKD. Trimming took 8 bases from V and 2 from J, leaving 9 bases between them. The CDR3 sequence: CAIGPEQETQYF. CDR3 nucleotides: TGTGCCATCGGGCCAGAACAAGAGACCCAGTACTTC.

The rearrangement links TRBV4-3 to TRBJ1-2; D possibly corresponds to TRBD1 (6 bases). Germline V gene data show CDR1 as LGHNA and CDR2 as YSLEER. V dropped 1 base and J dropped 5 bases, with 14 bases sitting between them. The CDR3 runs to 15 residues. The CDR3 DNA reads as TGCGCCAGCAGCCAAGCCCTCCCGGACAGATATGGCTACACCTTC. Amino acids: CASSQALPDRYGYTF.

The chain employs TRBV9 and TRBJ2-5; the D is unclear. This CDR3 comprises 13 residues. Germline CDR1 SGDLS, CDR2 YYNGEE. The V and J ends lost 3 bases and 2 bases respectively, with 8 bases between them. CDR3 sequence reads: CASSGTLQETQYF. The CDR3, as DNA: TGTGCCAGCAGCGGGACCCTTCAAGAGACCCAGTACTTC.